A single sample gave rise to the 23 T cell receptor beta chains below, sequenced in a study of identical twins. Via MiXCR, TCRdb re-called the 5' RACE reads, giving one row per CDR3 protein. This sample carries 540,000 or so distinct CDR3 sequences, approximately 20% of them seen once, and the ten largest clones take approximately 0.48%. These same records also appear under a second study, on yellow fever vaccine responses in identical twins.

The sample consisted of CD4+ T cells sorted from blood. These receptors all come from a young woman in good health.

This clonotype was observed a few times. The chain uses TRBV6-1 and TRBJ1-2; 9 bases are shared with TRBD1. The length of the CDR3 is 15 residues. In germline, CDR1 is MNHNS, CDR2 SASEGT. V shed 3 bases, J shed 5 bases, and the junction held 7 bases outside the gene matches. The CDR3: CASSESGTGLYGYTF. As DNA, the CDR3 is TGTGCCAGCAGTGAGAGCGGGACAGGGTTGTATGGCTACACCTTC.

The chain uses TRBV12-3 or TRBV12-4 and TRBJ1-4; TRBD1 matches 7 bases. Trimming removed 6 bases from V and 8 bases from J; junction bases left unmatched: 9. The CDR3 covers 14 residues. CDR3 residues: CASSLRGGREKLFF. CDR3 sequence (DNA): TGTGCCAGCAGCCTCAGGGGGGGTCGGGAAAAACTGTTTTTT.

The rearrangement joins TRBV27 to TRBJ2-7; D possibly uses TRBD1 or TRBD2 (5 bases each). The germline V gene encodes CDR1 MNHEY and CDR2 SMNVEV (reference sequence). CDR3 length equals 13 residues. V lost 6 bases, J lost 3 bases, and 12 bases lay in between. CDR3 coding DNA: TGTGCCAGCAGACGGGACGGCCTCTACGAGCAGTACTTC. It yields the protein CASRRDGLYEQYF.

The chain is built from TRBV4-2 and TRBJ2-3; tentatively, D is TRBD2 (5 bases). The V end was cut by 2 bases, the J end by 2 bases, with 11 bases between. Germline V gene lookup returns CDR1 LGHNA and CDR2 YNFKEQ. The CDR3 spans 15 residues. CDR3 protein: CASSQLARDTDTQYF. CDR3 coding DNA: TGTGCCAGCAGCCAACTAGCTAGAGACACAGATACGCAGTATTTT.

The rearrangement links TRBV10-3 to TRBJ2-1, with TRBD2 matching over 10 bases. Germline-derived CDR1 and CDR2 are ENHRY and SYGVKD. V gave up 5 bases and J gave up 4 bases; unmatched junction bases: 5. The CDR3 contains 15 residues. The CDR3 DNA reads TGTGCCATCAGTAAAGCGGGGGGGCTTTACAATGAGCAGTTCTTC. Translating gives CAISKAGGLYNEQFF.

This clonotype occurred a few times. The chain is built from TRBV12-3 or TRBV12-4 and TRBJ2-2, with a possible D match to TRBD1 (6 bases). With 6 bases removed from V and 6 bases from J, the gap between germline ends came to 20 bases. The CDR3 has 16 residues. CDR3 bases: TGTGCCAGCAGCCAAACAGGGTGGGGGCGATCCGGGGAGCTGTTTTTT. Protein: CASSQTGWGRSGELFF.

A few counts support this clonotype. The V gene is TRBV6-5, the J gene TRBJ2-5; TRBD2 agrees at 15 bases. CDR3 size: 18 residues. CDR1 MNHEY and CDR2 SVGAGI come from the germline V gene. V trimming: 2 bases; J trimming: 4 bases; junction bases outside the gene matches: 8. DNA for the CDR3: TGTGCCAGCAGTTACCTTCGGACTAGCGGGAGGGCCGGAGAGACCCAGTACTTC. It is translated as CASSYLRTSGRAGETQYF.

The chain is built from TRBV12-3 or TRBV12-4 and TRBJ2-1, with D unclear. The V end was cut by 1 base, the J end by 7 bases, with 11 bases between. The CDR3 contains 14 residues. CDR3 region: CASSLGVRLNEQFF. The CDR3, as DNA: TGTGCCAGCAGTTTAGGGGTTCGGTTAAATGAGCAGTTCTTC.

This clonotype has more than one count but fewer than ten. The genes are TRBV12-3 or TRBV12-4 and TRBJ1-4, with TRBD1 matching 8 bases. Trimming took 6 bases from V and 7 from J; bases not matched to a gene: 4. The CDR3 sequence is 13 residues long. The CDR3 spells CASRRQGTEKLFF. The CDR3 nucleotides read TGTGCCAGCAGAAGACAGGGGACTGAAAAACTGTTTTTT.

The rearrangement uses TRBV12-3 or TRBV12-4 and TRBJ2-3, with unresolved D. The CDR3 runs to 15 residues. The V and J ends lost 2 bases and 1 base respectively, with 10 bases between them. The CDR3 reads CASSLWWSGTDTQYF. The CDR3 nucleotides are TGTGCCAGCAGTTTATGGTGGTCCGGCACAGATACGCAGTATTTT.

This clonotype has a handful of counts. The chain couples TRBV12-5 to TRBJ1-1; D uncertain. V was clipped by 0 bases and J by 1 base, with 6 bases between them. The V gene's germline CDR1 is LGHNT and CDR2 FRNRAP. The CDR3 runs 14 residues. In DNA form, the CDR3 reads TGTGCTAGTGGTTTGGTTGGTCCGAACACTGAAGCTTTCTTT. This gives the protein CASGLVGPNTEAFF.

The chain is built from TRBV5-1 and TRBJ1-1, with D unclear. The CDR3 spans 17 residues. Trimming shortened V by 0 bases and J by 0 bases, and 15 bases separated the two germline ends. Germline V CDR1 and CDR2: SGHRS, YFSETQ. CDR3 in amino acids: CASSLGRINYLNTEAFF. The CDR3 DNA is TGCGCCAGCAGCTTGGGCAGAATCAATTACCTGAACACTGAAGCTTTCTTT.

V usage is TRBV6-1 and J usage is TRBJ1-1, with D maybe TRBD1 (6 bases). The CDR3 is 14 amino acids. V lost 6 bases, J lost 3 bases, and 14 bases lay in between. Looked up from germline, CDR1 is MNHNS and CDR2 is SASEGT. The CDR3 DNA reads TGTGCCAGCAGACTAACAGGGTACGACACTGAAGCTTTCTTT. This gives the protein CASRLTGYDTEAFF.

This clonotype has only a few counts. The genes are TRBV2 and TRBJ2-5; D remains ambiguous. The CDR3 totals 12 residues. Trimming took off 6 bases at V and 5 bases at J, with 10 bases between the two ends. Germline V gene lookup returns CDR1 SNHLY and CDR2 FYNNEI. The CDR3 DNA reads TGTGCCAGCAGAACACCGTGGGAGACCCAGTACTTC. It is translated as CASRTPWETQYF.

The J gene is TRBJ2-7, the V gene TRBV7-3; 8 bases fit TRBD2. Trimming took 1 base from V and 6 from J; bases not matched to a gene: 8. The germline V gene encodes CDR1 SGHTA and CDR2 FQGTGA. The CDR3 runs 15 residues. The DNA for the CDR3 is TGTGCCAGCAGCTTAAAATCAGCGGGAGAGGTCGAGCAGTACTTC. Translation gives CASSLKSAGEVEQYF.

The chain couples TRBV7-9 to TRBJ1-1; TRBD1 might be the D (6 bases). Trimming cost V 4 bases and J 1 base, with 10 bases left between them. CDR3 length: 14 amino acids. CDR1 is SEHNR and CDR2 is FQNEAQ in the germline V gene (reference sequence). The CDR3 reads CASSSVTGNTEAFF. The CDR3 DNA reads as TGTGCCAGCAGCTCGGTGACAGGGAACACTGAAGCTTTCTTT.

In the case of this clonotype: An end of the junction differs from the germline gene, which may be a read error. The chain recombines TRBV7-3 with TRBJ2-1; D unclear. The CDR3 spans 12 residues. Germline CDR1 is SGHTA and CDR2 is FQGTGA. The CDR3 nucleotides read TGTGCCAGCAGCTCCTTTCCCTTCAGACCGCCATTC. This encodes CASSSFPFRPPF.

This clonotype was found many times. The V and J genes are TRBV12-3 or TRBV12-4 and TRBJ1-5; D might be TRBD1 (6 bases). The CDR3 covers 13 residues. Trimming cost V 6 bases and J 2 bases, with 8 bases left between them. The CDR3 nucleotides are TGTGCCAGCAGCGCAGGGGGCAATCAGCCCCAGCATTTT. It specifies CASSAGGNQPQHF.

In this sample, this clonotype turned up a few times. The chain employs TRBV7-9 and TRBJ2-1, with TRBD2 identical over 8 bases. J was trimmed by 7 bases and V by 8 bases; bases with no gene match: 13. Germline-derived CDR1 and CDR2 are SEHNR and FQNEAQ (reference sequence). This CDR3 is 15 amino acids long. For the CDR3, the DNA is TGTGCCAGCTCGAAGCGGGAGCTGGACGGGAATGAGCAGTTCTTC. It codes for CASSKRELDGNEQFF. The whole variable domain, remainder taken from reference TRBV7-9 and TRBJ2-1, is DTGVSQNPRHKITKRGQNVTFRCDPISEHNRLYWYRQTLGQGPEFLTYFQNEAQLEKSRLLSDRFSAERPKGSFSTLEIQRTEQGDSAMYLCASSKRELDGNEQFFGPGTRLTVL.

This clonotype turned up a few times. The chain has TRBV28 and TRBJ2-3, with TRBD2 as a possible D gene (6 bases). Germline V gives CDR1 MDHEN, CDR2 SYDVKM. Between the trimmed V and J ends, which lost 6 bases and 1 base, there was a span of 20 bases. The CDR3 has 17 amino acids. This CDR3 is CASRWRGLVLCTDTQYF. The CDR3 region has the DNA TGTGCCAGCAGGTGGAGGGGCCTGGTCCTCTGCACAGATACGCAGTATTTT.

This clonotype was picked up a small number of times. This chain joins TRBV5-1 and TRBJ2-7; tentatively, D is TRBD2 (5 bases). The CDR3 sequence is 15 residues long. The V end was cut by 0 bases, the J end by 0 bases, with 10 bases between. Germline lookup yields CDR1 SGHRS and CDR2 YFSETQ. The CDR3 DNA sequence: TGCGCCAGCAGCTTGGATGGCGGGTTCTCCTACGAGCAGTACTTC. Translating gives CASSLDGGFSYEQYF.

The sample holds many counts of this clonotype. The rearrangement links TRBV14 to TRBJ2-7; D not resolved. From germline, CDR1 is SGHDN and CDR2 FVKESK. Trimming stripped 1 base from V and 5 bases from J, with 6 bases between. The CDR3 extends over 12 amino acids. CDR3 loop: CASSQVQNEQYF. CDR3 DNA: TGTGCCAGCAGCCAAGTTCAGAACGAGCAGTACTTC.

The chain uses TRBV11-2 and TRBJ2-3; the match to TRBD2 covers 9 bases. Per the germline V gene, CDR1 is SGHAT and CDR2 is FQNNGV. The CDR3 length is 13 residues. V gave up 7 bases and J gave up 3 bases; unmatched junction bases: 2. CDR3 in amino acids: CASITSGTDTQYF. Here the CDR3 DNA reads TGTGCCAGCATCACTAGCGGGACAGATACGCAGTATTTT.